This entry is about one TCR beta chain. The protocol was immunoSEQ multiplex PCR, while the TCRdb copy is restricted to in-frame clones and leaves out a portion. The data show around 210,000 clones, 70% to 85% seen once. These data originate in a study of blood T cell repertoires in COVID-19. What was sequenced was peripheral blood. The clonotype originates from a woman older than 75 with COVID-19, enrolled during active disease.

This CDR3 reads CASSPELAGGTGELFF. The CDR3 nucleotides read TGCGCCAGCAGCCCAGAGCTAGCGGGAGGGACCGGGGAGCTGTTTTTT. The chain combines TRBV5-1 with TRBJ2-2; 12 nucleotides match TRBD2. Germline trimming cut 4 bases from V and 5 bases from J; bases unmatched to any gene: 6. Per the germline V gene, CDR1 is SGHRS and CDR2 is YFSETQ. CDR3 length equals 16 residues.